What follows is one T cell receptor (beta chain) and its context. Its antigen is still unknown. MiXCR was run by TCRdb on the RT-PCR reads, yielding one entry per CDR3 protein. The table has about 700,000 distinct CDR3 sequences, 15% to 19% seen once. These data originate in a study of response to subunit inactivated influenza vaccine. Study-level points and caveats: Researchers suggested that each seasonal influenza vaccination recruits few new T cells.

The CDR3 contains 17 residues. After removal of 5 bases from V and 8 bases from J, the junction contained 18 bases not matched to a gene. Germline CDR1 ENHRY, CDR2 SYGVKD. V is TRBV10-3 and J is TRBJ2-1; 7 bases fit TRBD1. The receptor comes from a man aged 50 to 60 who received an inactivated influenza vaccine. The sample here was PBMCs from blood, taken 12 days after vaccination. The CDR3 loop reads CAISKHVLGGEGDEQFF. The CDR3 bases are TGTGCCATCAGTAAGCATGTTTTAGGGGGCGAGGGAGATGAGCAGTTCTTC.